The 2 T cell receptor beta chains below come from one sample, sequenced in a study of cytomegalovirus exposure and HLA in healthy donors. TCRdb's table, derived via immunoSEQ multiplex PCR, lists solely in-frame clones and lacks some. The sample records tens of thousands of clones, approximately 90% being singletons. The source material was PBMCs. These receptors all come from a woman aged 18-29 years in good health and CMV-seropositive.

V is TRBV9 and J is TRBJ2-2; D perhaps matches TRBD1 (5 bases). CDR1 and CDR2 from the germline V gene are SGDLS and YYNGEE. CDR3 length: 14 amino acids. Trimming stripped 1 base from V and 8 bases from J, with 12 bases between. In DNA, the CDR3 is TGTGCCAGCAGCGTACGACAGCTTGGAGGGGAGCTGTTTTTT. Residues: CASSVRQLGGELFF. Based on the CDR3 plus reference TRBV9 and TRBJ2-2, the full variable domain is DSGVTQTPKHLITATGQRVTLRCSPRSGDLSVYWYQQSLDQGLQFLIQYYNGEERAKGNILERFSAQQFPDLHSELNLSSLELGDSALYFCASSVRQLGGELFFGEGSRLTVL.

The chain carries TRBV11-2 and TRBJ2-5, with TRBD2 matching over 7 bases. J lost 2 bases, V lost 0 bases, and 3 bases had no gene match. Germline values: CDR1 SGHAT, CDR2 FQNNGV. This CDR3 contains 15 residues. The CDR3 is CASSLERTSQETQYF. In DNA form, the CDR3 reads TGTGCCAGCAGCTTAGAGAGGACTAGTCAAGAGACCCAGTACTTC.